Detailed here is one T cell receptor beta chain. Only one base separates this from a far larger clonotype, so it likely reflects a read error. Germline V gene sequence: CDR1 SGHTA, CDR2 FQGNSA. The CDR3 runs 14 residues. CDR3-region Arm-PCR and iRepertoire HTBI primers produced the TCR beta libraries. From the multiplex PCR reads, TCRdb called clonotypes with MiXCR, one entry per CDR3 protein. Of hundreds of thousands of distinct CDR3 sequences listed, roughly a sixth were seen once; the top ten hold approximately 21%. The data stem from a study of regulatory T cells in long-lasting Graves disease. The time point here: newly diagnosed GD, antithyroid drugs for less than 3 months. RNA from PBMCs was the source of the TCR library.

This clonotype was sampled from a female donor with Graves disease. The specimen comprised peripheral blood mononuclear cells (PBMCs), sampled at new diagnosis, from a patient treated with antithyroid drugs. This chain links TRBV7-2 with TRBJ2-1; 15 bases agree with TRBD2. With the DNA end fitting TRBJ2-3 better, the J assignment may be wrong. Here the CDR3 DNA reads TGTGCCAGCGGACTAGCGGGAGGGGGGGATGCGCAGTATTTT. Translated: CASGLAGGGDAQYF.